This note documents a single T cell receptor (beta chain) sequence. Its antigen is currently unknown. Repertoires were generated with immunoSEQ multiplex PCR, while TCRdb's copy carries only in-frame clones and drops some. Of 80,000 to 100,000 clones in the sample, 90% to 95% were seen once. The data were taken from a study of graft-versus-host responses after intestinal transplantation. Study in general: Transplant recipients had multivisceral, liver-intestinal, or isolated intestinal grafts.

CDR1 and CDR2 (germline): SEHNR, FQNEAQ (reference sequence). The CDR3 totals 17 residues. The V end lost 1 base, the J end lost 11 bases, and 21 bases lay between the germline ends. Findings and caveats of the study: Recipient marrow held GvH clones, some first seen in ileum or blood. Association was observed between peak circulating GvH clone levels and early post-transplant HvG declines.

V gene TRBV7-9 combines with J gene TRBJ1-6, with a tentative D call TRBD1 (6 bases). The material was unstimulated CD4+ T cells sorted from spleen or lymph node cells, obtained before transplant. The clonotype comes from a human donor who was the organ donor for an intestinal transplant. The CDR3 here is CASSLVIARDNGPPLHF. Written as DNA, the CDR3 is TGTGCCAGCAGCTTAGTGATCGCGAGGGACAACGGGCCACCCCTCCACTTT.